One and the same sample provided the 9 T cell receptor beta chains below, sequenced in a study of shared clonotypes between healthy human individuals (dated by TCRdb to the early 2020s). The protocol used for the library was the immunoSEQ multiplex PCR assay. Here the immuneACCESS table is served through TCRdb, limited to in-frame sequences with V and J called. Missing clones are a known gap in these copies; in checked studies unresolved V genes cover under half, and the rest lacks a known reason. A total of around 2,000,000 clones appear in this sample, about 95% of them only once. Clones ranked in the top ten supply under 1.5% of the sample. CD8 naive samples consisted of CD45RO-negative cells that were positively selected for CCR7, yielding a CD45RA+CCR7+ population without TemRA cells. Sequenced material: naive CD8+ T cells sorted from blood. The cell subset or site label corresponds to: CD45RA+CCR7+. Receptors originate from a man younger than 30 in good health.

The rearrangement joins TRBV6-5 to TRBJ1-3, with D perhaps TRBD1 (5 bases). V was cut by 6 bases and J by 4 bases, with 16 bases left in between. This CDR3 region has 15 residues. Per germline, CDR1 MNHEY and CDR2 SVGAGI. CDR3 region: CASSLTRGLGNTIYF. CDR3 nucleotides: TGTGCCAGCAGCTTGACTAGGGGACTGGGAAACACCATATATTTT.

This chain connects TRBV6-5 to TRBJ2-4; 8 bases match TRBD2. V trimming: 5 bases; J trimming: 6 bases; junction bases outside the gene matches: 3. Germline V CDR1 and CDR2: MNHEY, SVGAGI. The CDR3 runs 13 residues. CDR3 in amino acids: CASSETSANIQYF. CDR3 DNA sequence: TGTGCCAGCAGTGAGACTAGCGCAAACATTCAGTACTTC.

The gene calls are TRBV7-2 and TRBJ1-2; TRBD1 is a possible D gene (6 bases). Germline CDR1 SGHTA, CDR2 FQGNSA. CDR3 size: 16 residues. With 6 bases removed from V and 0 bases from J, the gap between germline ends came to 17 bases. The CDR3, as DNA: TGTGCCAGCAGTTGGGCGGGGGCCCCGACTAACTATGGCTACACCTTC. Protein: CASSWAGAPTNYGYTF.

The rearrangement joins TRBV10-2 to TRBJ1-1, with 8 bases lining up with TRBD1. Looked up from germline, CDR1 is WSHSY and CDR2 is SAAADI. This CDR3 contains 16 residues. The V gene end was trimmed by 3 bases and the J gene end by 3 bases; junction bases not matched to a gene: 9. The CDR3 sequence is CASSELSDRGDTEAFF. CDR3 in DNA: TGCGCCAGCAGTGAACTAAGCGACAGGGGCGACACTGAAGCTTTCTTT.

Turning to this clone: This same CDR3 is encoded by further DNA sequences in the sample. The V call is TRBV5-6, the J call TRBJ1-6; D may be TRBD1 (5 bases). The CDR3 is 14 residues long. Germline V CDR1 and CDR2: SGHDT, YYEEEE. V was clipped by 5 bases and J by 9 bases, with 15 bases between them. The DNA for the CDR3 is TGTGCCAGCAGTTTAGGAGGGGTCGGTTCACCCCTCCACTTT. It codes for CASSLGGVGSPLHF.

This chain uses TRBV2 with TRBJ2-5; TRBD2 aligns across 9 bases. After removal of 3 bases from V and 1 base from J, the junction contained 9 bases not matched to a gene. The CDR3 has 17 amino acids. Looked up from germline, CDR1 is SNHLY and CDR2 is FYNNEI. For the CDR3, the DNA is TGTGCCAGCAGTGAGATGGGGCTAGCGGGGCTCCAAGAGACCCAGTACTTC. It is translated as CASSEMGLAGLQETQYF.

V usage is TRBV7-2 and J usage is TRBJ2-7; TRBD1 aligns across 7 bases. V was pared by 5 bases and J by 2 bases, with 15 bases of the junction left unmatched. The CDR3 is 17 amino acids. Germline values: CDR1 SGHTA, CDR2 FQGNSA. CDR3 DNA sequence: TGTGCCAGCAGCCCTAACGTACAGGGGAGTATCCCCTACGAGCAGTACTTC. It encodes CASSPNVQGSIPYEQYF.

In its sample, this clone was seen once. The chain is built from TRBV10-2 and TRBJ1-5; D gene uncertain. Trimming removed 4 bases at V and 3 bases at J, with 13 bases between. The CDR3 length is 15 residues. Looked up from germline, CDR1 is WSHSY and CDR2 is SAAADI. For the CDR3, the DNA is TGCGCCAGCAGTGGCGTCGGAGGGTCCAATCAGCCCCAGCATTTT. Translated, it gives CASSGVGGSNQPQHF.

CDR3 loop: CASTLWDGGNEQFF. CDR3 DNA sequence: TGTGCCAGCACCCTATGGGACGGTGGTAATGAGCAGTTCTTC. The chain employs TRBV6-6 and TRBJ2-1; perhaps D is TRBD1 or TRBD2 (5 bases each). This CDR3 contains 14 residues. CDR1 is MNHNY and CDR2 is SVGAGI in the germline V gene (reference sequence). The V end was cut by 7 bases, the J end by 7 bases, with 17 bases between.